These 15 T cell receptor beta chains were all obtained from the same sample, sequenced in a study of T cells in Graves' hyperthyroidism and ophthalmopathy. Amplified TCR beta CDR3 regions derived from RNA transcripts. The HTBI primer set served for first-round RT-PCR of the TCR CDR3. TCRdb itself ran the multiplex PCR reads through MiXCR, one entry per CDR3 protein. The sample lists 340,000 or so distinct CDR3 sequences, roughly 18% seen once, with roughly 49% in the top ten. Sequencing was done on a sample of blood. These receptors were obtained from a woman between 50 and 59 years old with Graves' hyperthyroidism.

This clonotype came up many times. The chain uses TRBV7-8 and TRBJ1-2; 9 bases fit TRBD1. The CDR3 is made up of 15 amino acids. Germline CDR1 SGHVS, CDR2 FQNEAQ. With 5 bases clipped from V and 1 base from J, the junction kept 5 bases outside the gene matches. CDR3: CASSPRTGVNYGYTF. CDR3 nucleotide sequence: TGTGCCAGCAGCCCCCGGACAGGGGTTAACTATGGCTACACCTTC.

This rearrangement joins TRBV12-3 or TRBV12-4 to TRBJ2-1; 7 bases fit TRBD1. This CDR3 is built from 13 residues. V lost 6 bases and J lost 8; bases outside the gene matches: 7. The CDR3 loop reads CASRTGRSDEQFF. CDR3 DNA: TGTGCCAGCAGGACAGGGAGAAGCGATGAGCAGTTCTTC.

This clonotype was counted many times. Its ends do not fully match the called genes, so a read error is possible. The J gene is TRBJ2-1, the V gene TRBV18, with D maybe TRBD2 (5 bases). CDR1 is KGHSH and CDR2 is LQKENI in the germline V gene. The CDR3 sequence is 12 residues long. CDR3 region: CASSPLGDEQFF. The CDR3 DNA reads as TGTGCCAGCTCGCCACTAGGCGATGAGCAGTTCTTC.

This clonotype was seen a handful of times. J is TRBJ2-7 and V is TRBV20-1, with TRBD1 matching over 7 bases. Looked up from germline, CDR1 is DFQATT and CDR2 is SNEGSKA (reference sequence). After removal of 5 bases from V and 0 bases from J, the junction contained 7 bases not matched to a gene. The CDR3 is 14 amino acids. The DNA for the CDR3 is TGCAGTGCTTACCTGGACAGGAGCTCCTACGAGCAGTACTTC. Protein product: CSAYLDRSSYEQYF.

This clonotype was picked up a small number of times. The rearrangement links TRBV6-1 to TRBJ1-5, with TRBD1 matching 7 bases. This CDR3 comprises 14 residues. Germline-derived CDR1 and CDR2 are MNHNS and SASEGT. V lost 6 bases, J lost 3 bases, and 5 bases stayed unmatched. CDR3 nucleotide sequence: TGTGCCAGCAGAGAGGGACAGACCAATCAGCCCCAGCATTTT. Translation gives CASREGQTNQPQHF.

The rearrangement joins TRBV10-3 to TRBJ1-3, with 7 bases fitting TRBD1. Germline-derived CDR1 and CDR2 are ENHRY and SYGVKD. V lost 5 bases and J lost 0; bases outside the gene matches: 4. This CDR3 spans 15 amino acids. CDR3 protein: CAISLGTDSGNTIYF. DNA for the CDR3: TGTGCCATCAGTCTCGGGACAGACTCTGGAAACACCATATATTTT.

Notes on this clonotype: Relative to the germline gene, one junction end is altered; a read error may explain this. The chain joins TRBV4-1 to TRBJ1-5, with D possibly TRBD1 on 5 matching bases. The CDR3 is 15 amino acids. Germline V gives CDR1 MGHRA, CDR2 YSYEKL. The CDR3 spells CASSQEWGRNQSQHF. CDR3 nucleotides: TGCGCCAGCAGCCAAGAATGGGGCCGCAATCAGTCCCAGCATTTT.

The chain recombines TRBV4-1 with TRBJ1-2; D uncertain. The V end was cut by 3 bases, the J end by 8 bases, with 16 bases between. CDR1 and CDR2 (germline): MGHRA, YSYEKL. The CDR3 has 14 residues. CDR3 nucleotides: TGCGCCAGCAGCCAGGCCAAGTACGCTGACGGCTACACCTTC. Translation gives CASSQAKYADGYTF.

The sample holds a few counts of this clonotype. Because the CDR3 is missing its conserved closing phenylalanine or tryptophan, this is likely a read error. This chain connects TRBV5-4 to TRBJ2-1, with 7 nucleotides matching TRBD2. The V and J ends lost 7 bases and 0 bases, in that order; junction bases with no gene match: 4. The CDR3 extends over 14 amino acids. The germline V gene encodes CDR1 SGHNT and CDR2 YYREEE (reference sequence). CDR3 in amino acids: CASAASGSYNEQFL. The CDR3 nucleotides read TGTGCCAGCGCGGCTAGCGGCTCCTACAATGAGCAGTTCCTC.

This clonotype has more than one count but fewer than ten. The rearrangement joins TRBV6-1 to TRBJ2-5; 8 nucleotides line up with TRBD1. V shed 6 bases and J 3 bases; nucleotides not matched to a gene: 3. The CDR3 loop spans 13 amino acids. Germline V lookup: CDR1 MNHNS, CDR2 SASEGT. The CDR3 bases are TGTGCCAGCAGGGACAGGGTAAAAGAGACCCAGTACTTC. This gives the protein CASRDRVKETQYF.

This clonotype was counted ten times or more. The genes are TRBV7-6 and TRBJ1-4, with 8 positions matching TRBD1. The V and J ends lost 5 bases and 6 bases, in that order; junction bases with no gene match: 8. In germline, CDR1 is SGHVS, CDR2 FNYEAQ. The CDR3 totals 15 residues. The CDR3 here is CASSARTGMDEKLFF. CDR3 coding DNA: TGTGCCAGCAGCGCAAGGACAGGGATGGATGAAAAACTGTTTTTT.

This clonotype was counted a few times. One end of the junction does not line up with germline, which may come from a read error. The rearrangement links TRBV5-1 to TRBJ2-7, with D possibly being TRBD1 (6 bases). CDR1 is SGHRS and CDR2 is YFSETQ in the germline V gene. This CDR3 is 14 amino acids long. CDR3 in DNA: TGTGCCAGCAGCCCCCACAGGGAGTCCTACGAGCAGTACTTC. Residues: CASSPHRESYEQYF.

The chain combines TRBV19 with TRBJ2-7; 8 nucleotides match TRBD2. Germline V lookup: CDR1 LNHDA, CDR2 SQIVND (reference sequence). V was pared by 11 bases and J by 2 bases, with 14 bases of the junction left unmatched. CDR3 length: 15 residues. The CDR3 DNA reads TGTGCCTCTGCATGGGGAACTAGCGGACCCTACGAGCAGTACTTC. It yields the protein CASAWGTSGPYEQYF.

The genes are TRBV11-2 and TRBJ2-7, with D maybe TRBD1 (7 bases). The CDR3 contains 15 residues. The germline V gene encodes CDR1 SGHAT and CDR2 FQNNGV. V dropped 10 bases and J dropped 0 bases, with 19 bases sitting between them. The CDR3 here is CATRGLTGSSYEQYF. Here the CDR3 DNA reads TGTGCCACCAGGGGACTGACAGGGAGCTCCTACGAGCAGTACTTC.

The chain recombines TRBV5-4 with TRBJ2-5; 8 bases are shared with TRBD2. J lost 5 bases, V lost 4 bases, and 10 bases had no gene match. Germline lookup yields CDR1 SGHNT and CDR2 YYREEE (reference sequence). The length of the CDR3 is 15 residues. The CDR3 loop reads CASSPSSGSSETQYF. DNA for the CDR3: TGTGCCAGCAGCCCCAGCAGCGGGAGTTCGGAGACCCAGTACTTC.